Below, one T cell receptor beta chain is given with its context. The antigen is unknown. Antigen-specific CD4+ T cells were expanded with viral peptide pools in the ViraFEST assay before sequencing. Following culture for around 9 days, CD4+ T cells were isolated. Among the vaccine recipients, none had a prior SARS-CoV-2 infection, and nucleocapsid antibodies were negative. The assay was immunoSEQ multiplex PCR, and TCRdb's table has in-frame clones only and misses some. The data show about 54,000 clones, under 75% seen once. The sample belongs to a study of vaccination effects on CD4 cells after COVID-19. Study results and limitations: Whether induced by infection or by vaccine, clones showed marked clonal contraction late after vaccination.

The germline gives CDR1 SGDLS, CDR2 YYNGEE. The CDR3 loop spans 14 amino acids. Trimming removed 1 base from V and 6 bases from J, with 11 bases in between. This TCR was sampled from a human donor who received a COVID-19 vaccine. V usage is TRBV9 and J usage is TRBJ2-1, with D possibly matching TRBD2 (6 bases). Sequences were derived from CD4+ T cells from PBMCs cultured with SARS-CoV-2 spike peptides, sampled before COVID-19 vaccination. In nucleotides, the CDR3 is TGTGCCAGCAGCGTAAGTGGAGGGAGCAATGAGCAGTTCTTC. Translation gives CASSVSGGSNEQFF.